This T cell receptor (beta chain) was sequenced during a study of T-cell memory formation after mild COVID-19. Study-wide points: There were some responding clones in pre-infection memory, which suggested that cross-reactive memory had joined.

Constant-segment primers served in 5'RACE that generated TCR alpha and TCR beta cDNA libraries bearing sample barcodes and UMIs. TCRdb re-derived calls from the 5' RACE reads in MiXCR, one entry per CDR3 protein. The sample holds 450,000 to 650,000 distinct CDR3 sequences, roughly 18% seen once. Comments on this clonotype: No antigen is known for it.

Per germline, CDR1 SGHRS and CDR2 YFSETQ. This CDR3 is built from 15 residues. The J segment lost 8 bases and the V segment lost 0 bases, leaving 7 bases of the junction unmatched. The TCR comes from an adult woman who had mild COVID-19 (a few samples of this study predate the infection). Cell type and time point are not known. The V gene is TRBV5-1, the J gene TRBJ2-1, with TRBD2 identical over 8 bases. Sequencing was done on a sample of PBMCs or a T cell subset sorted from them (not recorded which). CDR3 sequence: CASSLEGLDSDEQFF. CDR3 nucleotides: TGCGCCAGCAGCTTGGAGGGACTAGACTCCGATGAGCAGTTCTTC. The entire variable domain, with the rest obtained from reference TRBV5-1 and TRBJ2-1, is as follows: KAGVTQTPRYLIKTRGQQVTLSCSPISGHRSVSWYQQTPGQGLQFLFEYFSETQRNKGNFPGRFSGRQFSNSRSEMNVSTLELGDSALYLCASSLEGLDSDEQFFGPGTRLTVL.